The entry below describes one TCR beta chain. This clone was counted between two and nine times. This clone's antigen is unknown. No base quality values were provided; no much bigger clone lies one nucleotide off. Its CDR3 holds 12 amino acids, cysteine through phenylalanine. This entry keeps only the CDR3 DNA: 36 bases, framed from base 1. V is clipped by 3 bases and J by 8 bases, and the sequence between their germline boundaries is 7 bases long. CDR1 is given as MNHEY and CDR2 as SMNVEV, both from the germline V gene (reference sequence). Library construction relied on the immunoSEQ multiplex PCR assay. Sourced from immuneACCESS, this table was stored by TCRdb with only in-frame sequences that have V and J called. A share of the clones is absent; for the studies checked, an unresolved V gene accounts for under half, and the remainder has no known explanation. This sample comprises around 130,000 clones, around 97% of them detected only once. 0.44% of the sample is taken by the ten largest.

The data stem from a study of T cell changes during pregnancy in multiple sclerosis (dated by TCRdb to about 2019). With respect to the entire study: The study looked at changes in the T cell repertoire across pregnancy in women with multiple sclerosis.

The rearranged segments are TRBV27 and TRBJ2-2, with the D gene not confidently named. This receptor was obtained from a female donor with multiple sclerosis, enrolled in a pregnancy study. The sample consisted of peripheral blood, taken after pregnancy. This receptor has the CDR3 CASSLTAGELFF. The nucleotide sequence is given as TGTGCCAGCAGTTTGACTGCTGGGGAGCTGTTTTTT.